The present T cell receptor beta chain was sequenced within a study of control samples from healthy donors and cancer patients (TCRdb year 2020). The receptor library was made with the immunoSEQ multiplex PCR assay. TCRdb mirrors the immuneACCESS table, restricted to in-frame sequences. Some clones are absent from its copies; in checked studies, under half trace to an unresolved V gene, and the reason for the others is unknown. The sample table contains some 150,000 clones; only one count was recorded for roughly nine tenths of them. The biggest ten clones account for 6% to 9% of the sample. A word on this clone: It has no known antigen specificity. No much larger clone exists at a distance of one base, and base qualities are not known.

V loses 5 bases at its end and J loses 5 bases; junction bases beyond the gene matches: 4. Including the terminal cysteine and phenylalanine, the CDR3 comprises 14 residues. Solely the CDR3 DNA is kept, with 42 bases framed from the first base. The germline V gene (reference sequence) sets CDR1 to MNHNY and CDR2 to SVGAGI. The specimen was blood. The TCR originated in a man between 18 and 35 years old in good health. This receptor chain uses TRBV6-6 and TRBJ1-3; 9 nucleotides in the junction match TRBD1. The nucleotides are TGTGCCAGCAGTACCGGGACAGGGCGAAACACCATATATTTT. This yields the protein CASSTGTGRNTIYF.